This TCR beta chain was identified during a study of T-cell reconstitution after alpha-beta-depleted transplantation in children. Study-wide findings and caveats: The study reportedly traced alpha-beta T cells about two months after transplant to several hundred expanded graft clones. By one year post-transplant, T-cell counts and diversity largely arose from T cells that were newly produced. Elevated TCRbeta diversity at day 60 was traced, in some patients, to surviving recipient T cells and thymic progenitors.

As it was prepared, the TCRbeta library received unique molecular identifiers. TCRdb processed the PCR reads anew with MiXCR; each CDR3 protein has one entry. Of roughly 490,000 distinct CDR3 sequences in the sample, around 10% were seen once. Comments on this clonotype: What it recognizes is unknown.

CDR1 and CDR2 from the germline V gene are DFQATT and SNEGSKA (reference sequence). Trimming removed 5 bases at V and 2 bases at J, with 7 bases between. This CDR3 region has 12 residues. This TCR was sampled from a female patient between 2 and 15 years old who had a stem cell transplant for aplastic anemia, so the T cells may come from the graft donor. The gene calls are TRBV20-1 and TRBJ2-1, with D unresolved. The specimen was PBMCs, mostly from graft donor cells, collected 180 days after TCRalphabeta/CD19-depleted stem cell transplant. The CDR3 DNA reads TGCAGTGCTCTCCTCCCCTACAATGAGCAGTTCTTC. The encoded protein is CSALLPYNEQFF.